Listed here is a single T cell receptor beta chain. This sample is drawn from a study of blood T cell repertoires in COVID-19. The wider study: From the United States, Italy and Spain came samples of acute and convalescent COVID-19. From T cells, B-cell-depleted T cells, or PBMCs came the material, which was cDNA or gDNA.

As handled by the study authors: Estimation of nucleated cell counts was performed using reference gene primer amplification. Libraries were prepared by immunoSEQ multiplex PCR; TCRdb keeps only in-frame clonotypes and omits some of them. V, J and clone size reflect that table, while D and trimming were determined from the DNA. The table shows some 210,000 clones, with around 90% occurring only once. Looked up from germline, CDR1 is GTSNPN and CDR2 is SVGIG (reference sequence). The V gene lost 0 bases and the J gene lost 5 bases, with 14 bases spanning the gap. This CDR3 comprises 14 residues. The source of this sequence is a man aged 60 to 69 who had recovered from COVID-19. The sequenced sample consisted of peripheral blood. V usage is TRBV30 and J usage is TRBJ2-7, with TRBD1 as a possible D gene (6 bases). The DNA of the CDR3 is TGTGCCTGGAGTGTACGCAGGGACAACGACGAGCAGTACTTC. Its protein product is CAWSVRRDNDEQYF.